What follows are 23 T cell receptor beta chains derived from one specimen sequenced in a study of OX40 agonist ivuxolimab in advanced cancers. Using immunoSEQ multiplex PCR, the repertoire was profiled, and TCRdb retains in-frame clones only, with some absent. The sample lists fewer than 65,000 clones, about 90% occurring once. The sample in question was CD4+ or CD8+ T cells sorted from blood, obtained in a trial of the OX40 agonist ivuxolimab. Receptor source: an adult with an advanced solid tumor such as melanoma, head and neck, liver or kidney cancer.

The V and J genes are TRBV28 and TRBJ1-5, with D hard to call. CDR1 is MDHEN, CDR2 SYDVKM, per germline. CDR3 length equals 14 residues. V was clipped by 6 bases and J by 3 bases, with 12 bases between them. CDR3 in DNA: TGTGCCAGCAGACGTACAGAGTACAATCAGCCCCAGCATTTT. Translated, it gives CASRRTEYNQPQHF. The full variable domain, in which reference TRBV28 and TRBJ1-5 provide the parts outside the CDR3, is DVKVTQSSRYLVKRTGEKVFLECVQDMDHENMFWYRQDPGLGLRLIYFSYDVKMKEKGDIPEGYSVSREKKERFSLILESASTNQTSMYLCASRRTEYNQPQHFGDGTRLSIL.

The CDR3: CASNPGTRQNIQYF. CDR3 DNA sequence: TGTGCCAGCAACCCCGGGACTAGACAAAACATTCAGTACTTC. The gene calls are TRBV6-1 and TRBJ2-4, with 8 bases identical to TRBD2. Germline V gene sequence: CDR1 MNHNS, CDR2 SASEGT. This CDR3 has 14 residues. Unmatched junction bases numbered 7, after V lost 7 bases and J lost 5 bases.

V and J are TRBV11-3 and TRBJ2-1; 11 nucleotides line up with TRBD2. The trim removed 5 bases at V and 7 bases at J, leaving 7 bases unmatched. Germline CDR1 reads SGHNT; CDR2 reads YENEEA. This CDR3 comprises 15 residues. This CDR3 is CASSVTSGSSNEQFF. In nucleotides, the CDR3 is TGTGCCAGCAGCGTAACTAGCGGGAGTAGTAATGAGCAGTTCTTC. The full variable domain, completed using reference TRBV11-3 and TRBJ2-1, is EAGVVQSPRYKIIEKKQPVAFWCNPISGHNTLYWYLQNLGQGPELLIRYENEEAVDDSQLPKDRFSAERLKGVDSTLKIQPAELGDSAVYLCASSVTSGSSNEQFFGPGTRLTVL.

J is TRBJ2-7 and V is TRBV7-9, with 7 bases identical to TRBD2. The trim removed 4 bases at V and 12 bases at J, leaving 9 bases unmatched. Germline-derived CDR1 and CDR2 are SEHNR and FQNEAQ (reference sequence). This CDR3 is built from 12 residues. DNA of the CDR3: TGTGCCAGCAGCTCCTCTAGCGGAGTGGGGTACTTC. This encodes CASSSSSGVGYF.

The chain employs TRBV4-2 and TRBJ2-3; 14 positions match TRBD2. The CDR3 totals 18 residues. Per germline, CDR1 LGHNA and CDR2 YNFKEQ. The ends lost 0 bases at V and 3 bases at J; junction bases unmatched: 5. In DNA form, the CDR3 reads TGTGCCAGCAGCCAAGAACCGGGACTAGCGGGAGCGACAGATACGCAGTATTTT. Its protein is CASSQEPGLAGATDTQYF.

The chain joins TRBV18 to TRBJ2-7; a possible D gene is TRBD2 (5 bases). V lost 2 bases, J lost 1 base, and 6 bases lay in between. There are 13 residues in the CDR3. Germline V gives CDR1 KGHSH, CDR2 LQKENI. CDR3 bases: TGTGCCAGCTCACCAGGGAGATCCTACGAGCAGTACTTC. Translation: CASSPGRSYEQYF. The full variable domain, with the rest looked up from reference TRBV18 and TRBJ2-7, is NAGVMQNPRHLVRRRGQEARLRCSPMKGHSHVYWYRQLPEEGLKFMVYLQKENIIDESGMPKERFSAEFPKEGPSILRIQQVVRGDSAAYFCASSPGRSYEQYFGPGTRLTVT.

The V call is TRBV6-6, the J call TRBJ1-5; tentative D call: TRBD1 (5 bases). V was shortened by 2 bases and J by 7 bases, with 18 bases between the two germline ends. The CDR3 extends over 16 amino acids. Germline CDR1 is MNHNY and CDR2 is SVGAGI (reference sequence). The CDR3 reads CASSYRGGRAVQPQHF. The CDR3 DNA is TGTGCCAGCAGTTACCGAGGTGGCAGGGCGGTGCAGCCCCAGCATTTT.

J is TRBJ1-5 and V is TRBV28; the D gene is possibly TRBD1 (5 bases). Trimming removed 6 bases at V and 7 bases at J, with 19 bases between. From germline, CDR1 is MDHEN and CDR2 SYDVKM. This CDR3 region has 15 residues. The CDR3 coding sequence is TGTGCCAGCAGCCTCTCCCCAGGGACGGGGCAGCCCCAGCATTTT. This translates into CASSLSPGTGQPQHF.

This clone appeared a single time. The chain joins TRBV18 to TRBJ2-1; 8 nucleotides align to TRBD2. This CDR3 has 17 amino acids. V was pared by 1 base and J by 14 bases, with 19 bases of the junction left unmatched. Looked up from germline, CDR1 is KGHSH and CDR2 is LQKENI. The CDR3 nucleotides are TGTGCCAGCTCACCACTGGGAAGGTCCAGCGGGAGTGGTAAGAAGTTCTTC. Its protein is CASSPLGRSSGSGKKFF.

The V call is TRBV9, the J call TRBJ2-2, with 7 bases aligning to TRBD1. V trimming: 6 bases; J trimming: 1 base; junction bases outside the gene matches: 3. Germline V gene sequence: CDR1 SGDLS, CDR2 YYNGEE. This CDR3 comprises 14 residues. The CDR3 nucleotides read TGTGCCAGCAAAGGGACAGTGAACACCGGGGAGCTGTTTTTT. This sequence encodes CASKGTVNTGELFF. Based on the CDR3 plus reference TRBV9 and TRBJ2-2, the full variable domain is DSGVTQTPKHLITATGQRVTLRCSPRSGDLSVYWYQQSLDQGLQFLIQYYNGEERAKGNILERFSAQQFPDLHSELNLSSLELGDSALYFCASKGTVNTGELFFGEGSRLTVL.

Comment on this clone: One junction end disagrees with the germline gene, perhaps due to a read error. V and J are TRBV7-7 and TRBJ2-2; 7 nucleotides match TRBD2. Germline V CDR1 and CDR2: SSHAT, FNYEAQ (reference sequence). CDR3 length: 15 amino acids. CDR3 nucleotides: TGTGCTAGCAGCCCCGGGACTACGAACACCGGGGAGCTGTTTTTT. Translation: CASSPGTTNTGELFF. Together with reference TRBV7-7 and TRBJ2-2, the CDR3 gives the full variable domain: GAGVSQSPRYKVTKRGQDVTLRCDPISSHATLYWYQQALGQGPEFLTYFNYEAQPDKSGLPSDRFSAERPEGSISTLTIQRTEQRDSAMYRCASSPGTTNTGELFFGEGSRLTVL.

The chain links TRBV5-4 to TRBJ1-1; 8 bases agree with TRBD1. The V gene's germline CDR1 is SGHNT and CDR2 YYREEE (reference sequence). V lost 6 bases, J lost 4 bases, and 14 bases stayed unmatched. This CDR3 region has 16 residues. The CDR3 sequence is CASTVGQGAGGTEAFF. The CDR3 nucleotides read TGTGCCAGCACGGTCGGGCAGGGGGCAGGCGGCACTGAAGCTTTCTTT.

The chain uses TRBV9 and TRBJ1-4; 11 nucleotides line up with TRBD1. Germline values: CDR1 SGDLS, CDR2 YYNGEE. This CDR3 region has 16 residues. Trimming at V came to 3 bases and at J to 8 bases, leaving 9 bases not matched to a gene. CDR3: CASSGDRGGGGEKLFF. For the CDR3, the DNA is TGTGCCAGCAGCGGGGACAGGGGGGGAGGCGGAGAAAAACTGTTTTTT.

The chain uses TRBV19 and TRBJ1-4, with D uncertain. The CDR3 is 15 amino acids. Germline CDR1 and CDR2: LNHDA and SQIVND (reference sequence). V lost 7 bases and J lost 1, with 13 bases in between. The CDR3 region is CASTTFIGTNEKLFF. The DNA for the CDR3 is TGTGCCAGTACAACCTTCATTGGAACTAATGAAAAACTGTTTTTT.

The chain links TRBV4-1 to TRBJ2-7, with TRBD1 matching 10 bases. V was pared by 5 bases and J by 5 bases, with 9 bases of the junction left unmatched. This CDR3 has 15 residues. CDR1 MGHRA and CDR2 YSYEKL come from the germline V gene. CDR3 nucleotide sequence: TGCGCCAGCAGCTCCCCCGGGACAGGGGTCGACGAGCAGTACTTC. It is translated as CASSSPGTGVDEQYF.

The chain is built from TRBV7-8 and TRBJ1-1; no reliable D call. This CDR3 is built from 15 residues. Trimming stripped 1 base from V and 1 base from J, with 10 bases between. Looked up from germline, CDR1 is SGHVS and CDR2 is FQNEAQ. The CDR3 sequence is CASSLENRRNTEAFF. The CDR3 region has the DNA TGTGCCAGCAGCTTAGAGAACCGTCGGAACACTGAAGCTTTCTTT.

V is TRBV18 and J is TRBJ2-4, with TRBD2 matching over 7 bases. V shed 0 bases and J 3 bases; nucleotides not matched to a gene: 5. The length of the CDR3 is 16 residues. The germline CDR1 and CDR2 sequences are KGHSH and LQKENI. DNA for the CDR3: TGTGCCAGCTCACCACCGAACGGGGAGGGCAAAAACATTCAGTACTTC. It yields the protein CASSPPNGEGKNIQYF.

The chain joins TRBV11-2 to TRBJ2-7; the D gene is possibly TRBD2 (6 bases). V dropped 0 bases and J dropped 9 bases, with 12 bases sitting between them. CDR1 SGHAT and CDR2 FQNNGV come from the germline V gene. The CDR3 is 13 residues long. The CDR3 DNA is TGTGCCAGCAGCTTAGAGGAGGGGATTCGGCAGTACTTC. Protein: CASSLEEGIRQYF.

V gene TRBV21-1 combines with J gene TRBJ2-2; the tabulated D call, TRBD1, remains unverified against the DNA. TRBV21-1 is reported as a pseudogene. The CDR3 spans 16 residues. The CDR3 loop is CASRGTGGTNTGELFF. The CDR3 DNA reads TGTGCCAGCAGAGGGACAGGGGGAACGAACACCGGGGAGCTGTTTTTT.

V is TRBV7-9 and J is TRBJ2-1; no firm D call. The germline gives CDR1 SEHNR, CDR2 FQNEAQ (reference sequence). The V end lost 4 bases, the J end lost 2 bases, and 21 bases lay between the germline ends. This CDR3 comprises 18 residues. In DNA, the CDR3 is TGTGCCAGCAGCTCAGGCGGCGGTAGCCTCTCTACCTACAATGAGCAGTTCTTC. Its translation: CASSSGGGSLSTYNEQFF.

Written as DNA, the CDR3 is TGTGCCAGCAGTTACTCTCCCGGCACTGAAGCTTTCTTT. This translates into CASSYSPGTEAFF. The chain links TRBV6-6 to TRBJ1-1; D remains unclear. The ends were cut back, 0 bases at V and 4 bases at J, with 6 bases in the middle. In germline, CDR1 is MNHNY, CDR2 SVGAGI (reference sequence). The CDR3 contains 13 residues.

This chain joins TRBV18 and TRBJ2-7, with 9 bases identical to TRBD1. Germline V gene lookup returns CDR1 KGHSH and CDR2 LQKENI. The V and J ends lost 3 bases and 3 bases, in that order; junction bases with no gene match: 6. The length of the CDR3 is 15 residues. Here the CDR3 reads CASSPGQGGFYEQYF. For the CDR3, the DNA is TGTGCCAGCTCACCGGGACAGGGAGGCTTCTACGAGCAGTACTTC.

The genes are TRBV7-2 and TRBJ2-3, with 9 bases aligning to TRBD2. CDR1 and CDR2 (germline): SGHTA, FQGNSA. Germline trimming cut 4 bases from V and 5 bases from J; bases unmatched to any gene: 10. The CDR3 loop spans 16 amino acids. CDR3: CASSWEKTSGGDTQYF. CDR3 sequence (DNA): TGTGCCAGCAGCTGGGAGAAGACTAGCGGAGGAGATACGCAGTATTTT.